This T cell receptor beta chain derives from a study of blood T cell repertoires in COVID-19. Across the whole study: Sites in the United States, Italy and Spain provided acute and convalescent COVID-19 samples. PBMCs, B-cell-depleted T cells, or T cells provided the cDNA or gDNA that made up the material.

Authors' processing steps: Quantification of nucleated cells was approximated via reference gene primer amplification. Measured with immunoSEQ multiplex PCR; TCRdb has only the in-frame clones, and not every one. The V and J calls and the clone size are those of that table, but D and trimming were determined from the DNA. The sample comprises approximately 90,000 clones, less than 85% of which are singletons, and less than 20% rests with the top ten. Germline lookup yields CDR1 SGHTA and CDR2 FQGNSA. CDR3 size: 14 residues. V was cut by 1 base and J by 6 bases, with 9 bases left in between. This chain joins TRBV7-2 and TRBJ2-2; a weak D match, TRBD1 (5 bases). This clonotype was sampled from a woman over 75 with acute or convalescent COVID-19. Sequenced sample: peripheral blood. CDR3 residues: CASSLGQGAGELFF. CDR3 coding DNA: TGTGCCAGCAGCTTAGGGCAGGGCGCCGGGGAGCTGTTTTTT.